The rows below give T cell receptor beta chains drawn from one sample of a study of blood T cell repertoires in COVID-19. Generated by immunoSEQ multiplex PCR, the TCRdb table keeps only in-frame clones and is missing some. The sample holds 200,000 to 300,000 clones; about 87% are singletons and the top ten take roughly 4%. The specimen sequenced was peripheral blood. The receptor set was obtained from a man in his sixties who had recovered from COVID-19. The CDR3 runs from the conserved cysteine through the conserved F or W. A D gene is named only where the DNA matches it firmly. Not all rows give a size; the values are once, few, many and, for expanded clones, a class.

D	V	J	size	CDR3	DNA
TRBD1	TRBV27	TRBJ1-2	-	CASSFHGTGTGGYTF	TGTGCCAGCAGTTTTCACGGGACAGGGACCGGTGGCTACACCTTC
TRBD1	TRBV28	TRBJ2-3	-	CASSTGTASDTQYF	TGTGCCAGCAGTACCGGGACAGCCTCAGATACGCAGTATTTT
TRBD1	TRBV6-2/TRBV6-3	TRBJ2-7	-	CASSYSRSRTRTGLYEQYF	TGTGCCAGCAGTTACTCGAGAAGCAGGACTCGGACAGGGTTGTACGAGCAGTACTTC
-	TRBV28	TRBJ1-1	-	CASSSRAWNTEAFF	TGTGCCAGCAGTTCGAGGGCATGGAACACTGAAGCTTTCTTT
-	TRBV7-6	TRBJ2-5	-	CASSLAALGQSRETQYF	TGTGCCAGCAGCTTAGCGGCGCTAGGTCAGTCAAGAGAGACCCAGTACTTC
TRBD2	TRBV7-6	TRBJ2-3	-	CASSRSGGAIADTQYF	TGTGCCAGCAGCCGGAGCGGGGGGGCCATCGCAGATACGCAGTATTTT
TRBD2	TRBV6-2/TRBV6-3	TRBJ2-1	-	CASSYSLGRLAGYNEQFF	TGTGCCAGCAGTTACTCTCTCGGTCGACTAGCGGGTTACAATGAGCAGTTCTTC
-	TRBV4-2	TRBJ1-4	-	CASSPTDVATNEKLFF	TGTGCCAGCAGCCCGACAGATGTTGCAACTAATGAAAAACTGTTTTTT
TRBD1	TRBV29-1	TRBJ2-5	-	CSVGRQGGLQETQYF	TGCAGCGTTGGTCGACAGGGGGGTTTGCAAGAGACCCAGTACTTC
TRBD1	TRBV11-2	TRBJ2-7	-	CASSLDRSGYEQYF	TGTGCCAGCAGCTTGGACAGGTCGGGCTACGAGCAGTACTTC
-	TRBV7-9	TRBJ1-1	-	CASRPFDSHTEAFF	TGTGCCAGCAGGCCTTTTGACAGTCACACTGAAGCTTTCTTT
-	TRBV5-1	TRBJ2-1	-	CASSLARYNEQFF	TGCGCCAGCAGCTTGGCTCGGTACAATGAGCAGTTCTTC
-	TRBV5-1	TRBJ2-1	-	CASSRTPDVGGEQFF	TGCGCCAGCAGCCGCACCCCTGATGTAGGGGGTGAGCAGTTCTTC
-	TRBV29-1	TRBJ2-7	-	CSALWTPYEQYF	TGCAGCGCTCTATGGACACCCTACGAGCAGTACTTC
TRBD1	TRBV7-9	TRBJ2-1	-	CASPRGTGGPRSSYNEQFF	TGTGCCAGCCCGCGGGGGACAGGGGGGCCCAGGAGCTCCTACAATGAGCAGTTCTTC
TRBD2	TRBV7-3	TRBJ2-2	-	CASSPGGVWDTGELFF	TGTGCCAGCAGCCCGGGGGGGGTGTGGGACACCGGGGAGCTGTTTTTT
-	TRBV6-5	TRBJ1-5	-	CASRQVHSNQPQHF	TGTGCCAGCAGGCAGGTCCATAGCAATCAGCCCCAGCATTTT
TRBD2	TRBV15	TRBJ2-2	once	CATIARTSGGVNTGELFF	TGTGCCACCATCGCGAGGACTAGCGGGGGAGTAAACACCGGGGAGCTGTTTTTT
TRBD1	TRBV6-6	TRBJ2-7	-	CASSFHPGTDPNEQYF	TGTGCCAGCAGTTTCCACCCCGGGACAGATCCCAACGAGCAGTACTTC
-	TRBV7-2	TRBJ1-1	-	CASSLGSGLEGRTEAFF	TGTGCCAGCAGCTTAGGCTCGGGGTTGGAGGGGCGCACTGAAGCTTTCTTT
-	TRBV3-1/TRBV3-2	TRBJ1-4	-	CASSQAEGVLGNEKLFF	TGTGCCAGCAGCCAAGCAGAAGGAGTTTTGGGTAATGAAAAACTGTTTTTT
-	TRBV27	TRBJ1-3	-	CASSRVFGNTIYF	TGTGCCAGCAGCAGGGTGTTTGGAAACACCATATATTTT
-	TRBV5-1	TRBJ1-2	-	CASSTGTALGYTF	TGCGCCAGCAGCACCGGGACTGCCCTCGGCTACACCTTC
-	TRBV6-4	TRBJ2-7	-	CASSVALGYEQYF	TGTGCCAGCAGTGTGGCCCTTGGCTACGAGCAGTACTTC
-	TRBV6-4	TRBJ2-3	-	CASSDIATSLSTDTQYF	TGTGCCAGCAGTGACATAGCTACCAGCCTTAGCACAGATACGCAGTATTTT
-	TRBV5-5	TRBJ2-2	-	CASRWRQAGNTGELFF	TGTGCCAGCAGGTGGCGTCAGGCAGGGAACACCGGGGAGCTGTTTTTT
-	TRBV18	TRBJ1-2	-	CASSPLSLPNYGYTF	TGTGCCAGCTCACCACTAAGTCTACCTAACTATGGCTACACCTTC